Only a few counts were recorded for the clone carrying this T cell receptor (beta chain). At survey level, the immunoSEQ assay was run in its v3.0 version. The repertoire was sequenced with immunoSEQ multiplex PCR; TCRdb's copy has only in-frame clones and lacks some. The data contain roughly 28,000 clones, roughly nine tenths of them singletons. This sample was included in a study of long-term antiretroviral therapy in people with HIV. V lost 2 bases to trimming and J lost 8 bases; unmatched junction nucleotides: 7. This CDR3 is 15 amino acids long. CDR1 is SEHNR, CDR2 FQNEAQ, per germline (reference sequence).

Sample: unsorted PBMCs, taken 3.1 years after starting antiretroviral therapy. This chain joins TRBV7-9 and TRBJ1-4; 8 bases align to TRBD1. The receptor comes from a man younger than 30 with HIV. The CDR3 protein is CASSLQGAGVEKLFF. CDR3 nucleotides: TGTGCCAGCAGCTTACAGGGGGCAGGTGTAGAAAAACTGTTTTTT.